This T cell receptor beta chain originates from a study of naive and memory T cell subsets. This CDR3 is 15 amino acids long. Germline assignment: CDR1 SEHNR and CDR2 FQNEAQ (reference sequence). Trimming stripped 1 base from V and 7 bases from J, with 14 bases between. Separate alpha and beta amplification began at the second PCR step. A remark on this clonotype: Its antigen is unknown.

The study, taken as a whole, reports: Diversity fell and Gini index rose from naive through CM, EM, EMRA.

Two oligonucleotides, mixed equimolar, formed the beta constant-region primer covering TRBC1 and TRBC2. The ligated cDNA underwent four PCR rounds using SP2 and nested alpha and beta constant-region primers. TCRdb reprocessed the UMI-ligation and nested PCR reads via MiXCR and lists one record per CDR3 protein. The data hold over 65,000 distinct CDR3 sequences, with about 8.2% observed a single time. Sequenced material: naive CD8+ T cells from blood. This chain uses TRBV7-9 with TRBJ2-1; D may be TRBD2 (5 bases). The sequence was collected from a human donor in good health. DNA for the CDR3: TGTGCCAGCAGCTTAGTGGAGGATGGGGTGAATGAGCAGTTCTTC. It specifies CASSLVEDGVNEQFF.